These T cell receptor beta chains were read from a single sample in a study of human T cells and chemical hapten exposure. A single record per CDR3 protein comes from TCRdb applying MiXCR to the RACE reads. The sample includes roughly 89,000 distinct CDR3 sequences, around 9.9% of them seen just once. The input for sequencing was whole blood, taken in connection with sensitization to the hapten diphenylcyclopropenone (DPC). The receptors originated from a woman aged 25 to 39 with alopecia areata. Some clones in this sample may be carry-over from other donors' samples. Both conserved end residues are part of each CDR3. A D gene is named only where the DNA matches it firmly. Only some rows state a clone size, as once, few, many or a class for expanded clones.

many,-,TRBV7-6,14,TRBJ2-1,TGTGCCAGCAGCCCAACCGGGACTTACAATGAGCAGTTCTTC,CASSPTGTYNEQFF
few,-,TRBV28,12,TRBJ1-2,TGTGCCAGCAGCCACGACAGATATGGCTACACCTTC,CASSHDRYGYTF
many,-,TRBV3-1,17,TRBJ1-1,TGTGCCAGCAGCCTAAAATCGACCCGGACCTTAAACACTGAAGCTTTCTTT,CASSLKSTRTLNTEAFF
few,-,TRBV20-1,15,TRBJ2-7,TGCAGTGCTAGGAAACTAGCGTTCGGGGGCGACGAGCAGTACTTC,CSARKLAFGGDEQYF
many,TRBD1,TRBV11-2,16,TRBJ1-4,TGTGCCAGCAGCTACCGGACAGGGGGCGATCGGACTAAACTGTTTTTT,CASSYRTGGDRTKLFF
many,TRBD1,TRBV18,15,TRBJ2-1,TGTGCCAGCTCGCGCGACAGGGGAACATCGGATGAGCAGTTCTTC,CASSRDRGTSDEQFF
many,-,TRBV18,14,TRBJ2-1,TGTGCCAGCTCACCAGCCGAGGGGCCCATGGAGCAGTTCTTC,CASSPAEGPMEQFF
few,-,TRBV3-1,15,TRBJ1-1,TGTGCCAGCAGCCAAAATTCGGCGGGAATAGCTGAAGCTTTCTTT,CASSQNSAGIAEAFF
-,-,TRBV29-1,13,TRBJ2-5,TGCAGCGTTGATCCCAGCGGACAAGAGACCCAGTACTTC,CSVDPSGQETQYF
many,-,TRBV24-1,16,TRBJ2-1,TGTGCCACCAGTCCTGGGGGACTTCGCTCCTACAATGAGCAGTTCTTC,CATSPGGLRSYNEQFF
few,-,TRBV4-2,16,TRBJ2-6,TGTGCCAGCAGCCAAGATGGGACCTCTGGGGCCAACGTCCTGACTTTC,CASSQDGTSGANVLTF
-,-,TRBV28,14,TRBJ1-1,TGTGCCAGCAGCCCGGGACTGGGGAACACTGAAGCTTTCTTT,CASSPGLGNTEAFF
-,TRBD2,TRBV28,16,TRBJ2-1,TGTGCCAGCAGTTTAACCCTTGCGGGAGGACACAATGAGCAGTTCTTC,CASSLTLAGGHNEQFF
many,TRBD2,TRBV5-4,16,TRBJ2-5,TGTGCCAGCAGCCAAAAAAAAGCGGGAGGGAAAGAGACCCAGTACTTC,CASSQKKAGGKETQYF
few,-,TRBV27,16,TRBJ2-1,TGTGCCAGCAGTTTTGTAACGACGAGCTCCTACAATGAGCAGTTCTTC,CASSFVTTSSYNEQFF
-,-,TRBV3-1,14,TRBJ2-1,TGTGCCAGCAGCCAGGGGGGAGAAGTAAATGAGCAGTTCTTC,CASSQGGEVNEQFF
few,-,TRBV29-1,12,TRBJ2-4,TGCAGCGTTGAGCCGGCCCCGGGGCTTCAGTACTTC,CSVEPAPGLQYF
many,-,TRBV2,14,TRBJ1-5,TGTGCCAGCAGTGGCCCGACAGGAAGTCAGCCCCAGCATTTT,CASSGPTGSQPQHF
many,-,TRBV6-5,16,TRBJ1-5,TGTGCCAGCAGCCGAACCACAGGGCCGGGGAATCAGCCCCAGCATTTT,CASSRTTGPGNQPQHF
-,-,TRBV29-1,11,TRBJ1-2,TGCAGCGCCGCCTCCCCCTTCGGCTACACCTTC,CSAASPFGYTF
many,TRBD1,TRBV10-3,13,TRBJ2-7,TGTGCCATCAGCTCCGACAGGGCCCACGAGCAGTACTTC,CAISSDRAHEQYF
-,-,TRBV7-6,12,TRBJ2-1,TGTGCCAGCAGCCCTGACGGGGATGAGCAGTTCTTC,CASSPDGDEQFF
-,TRBD1,TRBV18,14,TRBJ1-5,TGTGCCAGCTCAGACAGGGCATTGGATCAGCCCCAGCATTTT,CASSDRALDQPQHF
many,TRBD2,TRBV20-1,15,TRBJ2-7,TGCAGTGCCCGAAGGAGGCTAGCGGGACGTGATGAGCAGTACTTC,CSARRRLAGRDEQYF
-,-,TRBV6-2/TRBV6-3,14,TRBJ2-5,TGTGCCAGCAGTTTCCGACAGGTTGGGGAGACCCAGTACTTC,CASSFRQVGETQYF
-,-,TRBV2,16,TRBJ2-7,TGTGCCAGCAGGGGCCTATACTATCACTCCTCCTACGAGCAGTACTTC,CASRGLYYHSSYEQYF
few,TRBD2,TRBV20-1,15,TRBJ2-5,TGCAGTGCTAAGGTTGCGGGGGGGCCACAAGAGACCCAGTACTTC,CSAKVAGGPQETQYF
many,-,TRBV14,13,TRBJ1-1,TGTGCCAGCAGTACAACAAGGAACACTGAAGCTTTCTTT,CASSTTRNTEAFF
many,TRBD1,TRBV10-3,15,TRBJ1-2,TGTGCCATCAGTGAGACGGGACAGCCGGACTATGGCTACACCTTC,CAISETGQPDYGYTF
-,TRBD2,TRBV19,16,TRBJ2-1,TGTGCCAGTAGTCCGAGAATGGCTAGCGGGATTAATGAGCAGTTCTTC,CASSPRMASGINEQFF
many,TRBD2,TRBV11-2,15,TRBJ2-1,TGTGCCAGCAGCCCGACGGGGGGGGTTAACAATGAGCAGTTCTTC,CASSPTGGVNNEQFF
once,TRBD1,TRBV4-1,15,TRBJ2-3,TGCGCCAGCAGCCAGTATCAGGGGGCAGAAGATACGCAGTATTTT,CASSQYQGAEDTQYF
-,TRBD1,TRBV5-8,14,TRBJ1-5,TGTGCCAGCAGGCTGGGACAGGGGCGGCAGCCCCAGCATTTT,CASRLGQGRQPQHF